Listed here are 27 T cell receptor beta chains from one sample, sequenced in a study of blood T cell repertoires in COVID-19 (dated by TCRdb to between 2020 and 2021). Receptor libraries were prepared by the immunoSEQ multiplex PCR assay. TCRdb provides this immuneACCESS table in a form limited to in-frame rearrangements. Some clones are lacking; in checked studies, under half of them reflect an unresolved V gene, and why the rest are absent is not known. For this sample the table gives some 160,000 clones, of which 89% were detected only once. About 3% of the sample rests with the top ten. The material sequenced was peripheral blood. The receptors shown here come from a man aged 55 to 70 with acute or convalescent COVID-19.

V is TRBV10-1 and J is TRBJ2-3; D gene ambiguous. CDR3 length: 16 residues. Germline CDR1 is WNHNN and CDR2 is SYGVQD (reference sequence). The V gene lost 2 bases and the J gene lost 5 bases, with 17 bases spanning the gap. The CDR3: CASSERSRGGVDTQYF. CDR3 nucleotides: TGCGCCAGCAGTGAGCGGAGTCGCGGCGGTGTAGATACGCAGTATTTT.

J is TRBJ1-1 and V is TRBV19; maybe TRBD1 (6 bases). The germline CDR1 and CDR2 sequences are LNHDA and SQIVND (reference sequence). V was pared by 9 bases and J by 0 bases, with 20 bases between. The CDR3 runs to 16 residues. CDR3 coding DNA: TGTGCCAGCCTGCGACAGGTTGGGGCTATGAACACTGAAGCTTTCTTT. This encodes CASLRQVGAMNTEAFF.

The rearrangement uses TRBV2 and TRBJ2-1, with 8 bases fitting TRBD1. CDR3 size: 13 residues. V gave up 5 bases and J gave up 6 bases; unmatched junction bases: 3. Per germline, CDR1 SNHLY and CDR2 FYNNEI. CDR3 nucleotides: TGTGCCAGCAGTACGGACAGGGCCAATGAGCAGTTCTTC. Protein: CASSTDRANEQFF.

The genes are TRBV6-5 and TRBJ2-3; unclear D gene. Germline assignment: CDR1 MNHEY and CDR2 SVGAGI. The CDR3 sequence is 11 residues long. Here the CDR3 DNA reads TGTGCGAGCCGGCAGGCCGATACGCAGTATTTT. Translating gives CASRQADTQYF.

The V gene is TRBV27, the J gene TRBJ1-1; TRBD1 aligns across 12 bases. The CDR3 spans 16 residues. V lost 6 bases, J lost 0 bases, and 5 bases stayed unmatched. CDR1 and CDR2 from the germline V gene are MNHEY and SMNVEV (reference sequence). The CDR3 DNA is TGTGCCAGCAGCCCCGGGACAGGGGGCGTGAACACTGAAGCTTTCTTT. Protein sequence: CASSPGTGGVNTEAFF.

The J gene is TRBJ2-7, the V gene TRBV7-9; TRBD2 is a possible D gene (6 bases). The CDR3 is 15 amino acids. Trimming took 1 base from V and 7 from J, leaving 17 bases between them. In germline, CDR1 is SEHNR, CDR2 FQNEAQ (reference sequence). The CDR3 loop reads CASSLEGTLPGEQYF. Written as DNA, the CDR3 is TGTGCCAGCAGCTTAGAAGGGACTTTGCCCGGGGAGCAGTACTTC.

V and J are TRBV6-5 and TRBJ2-1; 10 positions agree with TRBD1. The J segment lost 3 bases and the V segment lost 5 bases, leaving 4 bases of the junction unmatched. Looked up from germline, CDR1 is MNHEY and CDR2 is SVGAGI. The CDR3 consists of 15 residues. In nucleotides, the CDR3 is TGTGCCAGCAGTACCGGGACAGGGGACTACAATGAGCAGTTCTTC. Amino acid sequence: CASSTGTGDYNEQFF.

This clone showed up just once. Other DNA sequences of this sample code for an identical CDR3. The chain employs TRBV6-5 and TRBJ1-2, with D possibly being TRBD1 (5 bases). V gave up 0 bases and J gave up 3 bases, with 5 bases separating them. Germline-derived CDR1 and CDR2 are MNHEY and SVGAGI. This CDR3 is 13 amino acids long. The CDR3 sequence is CASSYSGDYGYTF. The CDR3 coding sequence is TGTGCCAGCAGTTACTCAGGGGACTATGGCTACACCTTC.

The chain links TRBV5-5 to TRBJ2-7, with D perhaps matching TRBD1 (6 bases). Trimming pared 6 bases from V and 0 bases from J, leaving 16 bases between. The CDR3 is made up of 15 amino acids. The germline CDR1 and CDR2 sequences are SGHKS and YYEKEE (reference sequence). CDR3 sequence: CASTKRQASSYEQYF. DNA of the CDR3: TGTGCCAGCACCAAACGACAGGCCTCCTCCTACGAGCAGTACTTC. The full variable domain, rest sourced from reference TRBV5-5 and TRBJ2-7, is DAGVTQSPTHLIKTRGQQVTLRCSPISGHKSVSWYQQVLGQGPQFIFQYYEKEERGRGNFPDRFSARQFPNYSSELNVNALLLGDSALYLCASTKRQASSYEQYFGPGTRLTVT.

This rearrangement joins TRBV19 to TRBJ1-1; D is possibly TRBD1 (6 bases). Germline V gene data show CDR1 as LNHDA and CDR2 as SQIVND (reference sequence). Trimming took 3 bases from V and 6 from J, leaving 11 bases between them. The CDR3 is 13 amino acids. Here the CDR3 reads CASSIRGRAEAFF. Written as DNA, the CDR3 is TGTGCCAGTAGTATCAGGGGTCGGGCTGAAGCTTTCTTT.

This clone appeared many times. V is TRBV21-1 and J is TRBJ2-7; TRBD1 reflects the table's D call only, with no check against the DNA. TRBV21-1 is a pseudogene segment. This CDR3 has 17 residues. CDR3 residues: CASSTLTGTVSSYEQYF. The CDR3 DNA is TGTGCCAGCAGCACGTTGACCGGGACAGTCTCCTCCTACGAGCAGTACTTC.

The chain employs TRBV2 and TRBJ1-6; 7 bases line up with TRBD1. The CDR3 has 17 residues. Germline V gene data show CDR1 as SNHLY and CDR2 as FYNNEI. The junction had 11 bases not matched to a gene; V was cut back by 6 bases and J by 3 bases. CDR3 coding DNA: TGTGCCAGCAGGAGGTCGTCGCAGGGGGACTATAATTCACCCCTCCACTTT. As protein: CASRRSSQGDYNSPLHF.

The chain uses TRBV2 and TRBJ1-2; a weak D match, TRBD1 (6 bases). The germline V gene has CDR1 SNHLY and CDR2 FYNNEI. Between the trimmed V and J ends, which lost 8 bases and 4 bases, there was a span of 14 bases. CDR3 length: 13 residues. The CDR3 DNA is TGTGCCAGCCAGGACAGTTCCCCCTATGGCTACACCTTC. The encoded protein is CASQDSSPYGYTF.

This rearrangement joins TRBV10-2 to TRBJ2-1; 12 bases are a match to TRBD2. In germline, CDR1 is WSHSY, CDR2 SAAADI. The CDR3 has 15 amino acids. The V and J ends lost 5 bases and 4 bases, in that order; junction bases with no gene match: 3. The CDR3 here is CASSSLAGGYNEQFF. DNA for the CDR3: TGCGCCAGCAGTTCACTAGCGGGGGGATACAATGAGCAGTTCTTC.

The chain employs TRBV3-1 (or the pseudogene TRBV3-2) and TRBJ2-1, with a tentative D call TRBD2 (5 bases). The ends were cut back, 3 bases at V and 8 bases at J, with 8 bases in the middle. There are 12 residues in the CDR3. The germline CDR1 and CDR2 sequences are LGHDT and YNNKEL (reference sequence). CDR3 loop: CASSHFGDEQFF. CDR3 coding DNA: TGTGCCAGCAGCCATTTCGGGGATGAGCAGTTCTTC.

The genes are TRBV6-5 and TRBJ2-1, with TRBD2 as a possible D gene (6 bases). Germline CDR1 and CDR2: MNHEY and SVGAGI. The CDR3 is 13 residues long. V was pared by 6 bases and J by 10 bases, with 16 bases between. The DNA for the CDR3 is TGTGCCAGCAGCTCCGGGACTCCTAAAGAGCAGTTCTTC. Translated, it gives CASSSGTPKEQFF.

The chain carries TRBV6-5 and TRBJ2-1; possible D gene TRBD1, 6 bases. CDR3 size: 12 residues. With 4 bases removed from V and 10 bases from J, the gap between germline ends came to 11 bases. Germline V lookup: CDR1 MNHEY, CDR2 SVGAGI. CDR3 nucleotides: TGTGCCAGCAGTTTAACAGGGCGAGAGCAGTTCTTC. Translation: CASSLTGREQFF.

This clone appeared a single time. The chain joins TRBV14 to TRBJ1-1, with unresolved D. V was shortened by 4 bases and J by 6 bases, with 12 bases between the two germline ends. The CDR3 loop spans 13 amino acids. CDR1 SGHDN and CDR2 FVKESK come from the germline V gene. The CDR3 DNA reads as TGTGCCAGCAGCCCAAGAGCCCGATCTGAAGCTTTCTTT. Protein sequence: CASSPRARSEAFF.

The rearrangement joins TRBV6-2 or TRBV6-3 to TRBJ2-7; 9 nucleotides line up with TRBD1. The CDR3 consists of 16 residues. Germline CDR1 and CDR2: MNHEY and SVGEGT. Trimming cost V 0 bases and J 4 bases; bases outside gene matches: 7. The CDR3 reads CASSYSISGTGYEQYF. The CDR3 nucleotides read TGTGCCAGCAGTTACTCGATATCTGGGACAGGGTACGAGCAGTACTTC.

This sequence joins TRBV4-2 and TRBJ1-4; TRBD1 matches at 7 bases. V lost 3 bases to trimming and J lost 5 bases; unmatched junction nucleotides: 6. The CDR3 runs to 15 residues. CDR1 and CDR2 (germline): LGHNA, YNFKEQ. The CDR3: CASSHAGTENEKLFF. The CDR3 region has the DNA TGTGCCAGCAGCCATGCCGGGACAGAAAATGAAAAACTGTTTTTT.

About this clone itself: The junction shows a germline mismatch at one end, possibly a read error. The chain employs TRBV19 and TRBJ2-3; the D is unclear. This CDR3 is built from 13 residues. Germline loops: CDR1 LNHDA, CDR2 SQIVND (reference sequence). In DNA, the CDR3 is TGTACCAGTAGTATAGATCGGAGAGATACGCAGTATTTT. Protein product: CTSSIDRRDTQYF.

The chain joins TRBV6-5 to TRBJ1-2; D uncertain. CDR1 is MNHEY, CDR2 SVGAGI, per germline. The CDR3 contains 13 residues. Between the trimmed V and J ends, which lost 6 bases and 5 bases, there was a span of 13 bases. CDR3 sequence (DNA): TGTGCCAGCAGAATAGCTCCCTTTTATGGCTACACCTTC. This encodes CASRIAPFYGYTF.

This chain links TRBV11-2 with TRBJ2-3; TRBD2 aligns across 11 bases. This CDR3 contains 17 residues. Germline CDR1 reads SGHAT; CDR2 reads FQNNGV. The junction had 6 bases not matched to a gene; V was cut back by 1 base and J by 3 bases. CDR3 sequence reads: CASSLGVAGGRTDTQYF. CDR3 in DNA: TGTGCCAGCAGCTTAGGAGTAGCGGGGGGGCGAACAGATACGCAGTATTTT.

This clone was seen a few times. The CDR3 is CASSPRSTSRPGANVLTF. The CDR3 nucleotides read TGTGCCAGCAGCCCTAGGTCCACTTCTAGACCTGGGGCCAACGTCCTGACTTTC. The chain couples TRBV14 to TRBJ2-6; D not certain. Trimming removed 4 bases from V and 2 bases from J, with 18 bases in between. The germline gives CDR1 SGHDN, CDR2 FVKESK. The CDR3 is 18 amino acids.

The J gene is TRBJ1-3, the V gene TRBV7-3; TRBD1 might be the D (5 bases). The germline CDR1 and CDR2 sequences are SGHTA and FQGTGA. V lost 1 base, J lost 0 bases, and 19 bases lay in between. CDR3 size: 19 residues. CDR3: CASSLMGQGSSSSGNTIYF. The CDR3 DNA sequence: TGTGCCAGCAGCTTAATGGGGCAGGGCTCTTCGAGCTCTGGAAACACCATATATTTT.

The chain has TRBV7-2 and TRBJ2-6; D unresolved. V was cut by 4 bases and J by 4 bases, with 14 bases left in between. Looked up from germline, CDR1 is SGHTA and CDR2 is FQGNSA. CDR3 length: 16 amino acids. CDR3 nucleotides: TGTGCCAGCAGCTCCCAGGCCCGCGCCGGGGCCAACGTCCTGACTTTC. Translating gives CASSSQARAGANVLTF.

This rearrangement joins TRBV5-1 to TRBJ1-1; 12 positions agree with TRBD1. Germline-derived CDR1 and CDR2 are SGHRS and YFSETQ. CDR3 length equals 16 residues. V shed 1 base and J 2 bases; nucleotides not matched to a gene: 3. As DNA, the CDR3 is TGCGCCAGCAGCTTGACGGGGACAGGGGGCAACACTGAAGCTTTCTTT. Translating it yields CASSLTGTGGNTEAFF. Filled out from reference TRBV5-1 and TRBJ1-1, the complete variable domain reads KAGVTQTPRYLIKTRGQQVTLSCSPISGHRSVSWYQQTPGQGLQFLFEYFSETQRNKGNFPGRFSGRQFSNSRSEMNVSTLELGDSALYLCASSLTGTGGNTEAFFGQGTRLTVV.